Sequencing of this T cell receptor (beta chain) was carried out in a study of blood T cells in healthy people across ages (dated by TCRdb to the mid-2010s). Background for the entire study: Template switching captured roughly one uniquely barcoded TCR beta cDNA molecule per two T cells in model experiments. Using the same blood draw, the study looked at two additional independent replicas of 1 million unique cDNA reads for two donors, one aged 18 to 30 and the other aged 80 or older. Using deep sequencing normalized with unique cDNA molecular identifiers, the study measured how TCR beta repertoire diversity changes with age. Four age groups were formed from the donors: young (average roughly 15 years), middle-aged (approximately 42), aged (more than 55) and long-lived (around 82).

This clonotype was counted ten times or more. What antigen it recognizes has not been identified. No base qualities exist here, and no much larger clone lies one base off it. Study-wide findings and limitations: The long-lived group showed more naive CD4+ T cells, fewer expanded clones and increased TCR diversity than the aged group, suggesting age selection. Because donor CMV infection status was unknown, age-related changes in expanded clonotypes were potentially confounded. Conclusive comparison of naive and antigen-experienced compartments was prevented by the profiling of bulk unsorted PBMCs. Estimates of total diversity from one million sequenced T cells were regarded as lower bounds and underestimates. There was a strong correlation between observed TCR beta diversity and the percentage of naive T cells measured by flow cytometry. As age increased, observed TCR beta diversity per million T cells dropped in a roughly linear way, and a significant reduction was already evident by age 40.

Donors were 39 systemically healthy Caucasian individuals from Russia aged roughly 6 to 90 years. Each donor gave approximately 9.3 milliliters of peripheral blood, collected into EDTA-treated Vacutainer tubes. PBMCs were isolated by Ficoll-Paque density-gradient centrifugation, with at least 6 million obtained per sample. Trizol reagent was used to extract total RNA from the PBMCs, yielding at least 5 micrograms per sample. For every donor, flow cytometry on a PBMC aliquot measured the percentage of naive CD45RAhigh/CD27high T cells. V is pruned by 1 base and J by 3 bases, leaving 6 bases of the junction without a gene match. CDR1 SNHLY and CDR2 FYNNEI are derived from the germline V gene. The CDR3 contains 16 residues, cysteine and phenylalanine counted. Only CDR3 DNA is held: 48 bases, read in frame from base 1. The receptor library was made with 5' RACE. The instrument given in TCRdb is Illumina HiSeq 2500. A second PCR of about 7 to 12 cycles was run with a J-beta primer mix and a sample-barcoded 5' primer. A template-switch 5' adaptor carrying 12 random nucleotides introduced a unique molecular identifier onto each TCR beta cDNA molecule. Each sample yielded at least 3 million CDR3-containing paired-end reads. The Mint cDNA synthesis kit, primed by a TRBC-specific oligonucleotide, was used to synthesize first-strand cDNA from all RNA. All cDNA was treated with uracil-DNA glycosylase and then went through a first 18-cycle PCR with the universal primers M1SS and BC2_uni_R. Under the source paper's analysis protocol: Each sample was normalized by randomly selecting 1 million high-quality reads, each carrying a distinct molecular identifier. Instead of being binned into consensus sequences, reads that shared molecular identifiers were thrown out. MiTCR, set to a Q25 quality threshold and the strictest error-elimination algorithm, was used for CDR3 identification, clonotype clustering and error correction. A nonparametric unseen species model with Euler transformation was used to estimate lower-bound total TCR beta diversity. TCRdb handled the public reads itself, with Q25 trimming in fastp and clone calling in MiXCR, and kept productive beta chains. Each CDR3 protein appears once, grouped with its most common genes and DNA. For this entry, the V and J calls and clone size follow TCRdb and not the study's own pipeline. The sample contains about 800,000 distinct CDR3 sequences, around a quarter of them found a single time. Approximately 3.7% of the sample is held by the ten biggest clonotypes.

These data were likewise used in another study, on T cells of mothers and their children. As that second paper reports: The donors were nine systemically healthy Caucasian individuals, made up of three mothers and their six children. cDNA synthesis used all of the extracted RNA, with 1.5 ug of RNA in each 15 ul reaction. Sample barcodes and 2-4 random nucleotides were added via the M1S primer in the second PCR. Over 10 million TCR beta CDR3 reads came from each mother, compared with a few million reads from each child. TCR recombination output is similarly shaped by thymic selection in related and unrelated pairs, with a minor effect exerted by inherited differences. Normalized repertoire overlap was always slightly but never significantly higher in related than unrelated mother-child pairs. Persistent microchimeric T cell clones were not detected, at a sensitivity of 95 to 100 clones per million clonotypes. In the study, deep NGS was used to compare the TCR beta repertoires of mothers and children, and features distinguishing related mother-child pairs from unrelated individuals were sought. On average, the children were 11 +/- 4 years old, while the mothers were about 40 +/- 4 years old. After adapter ligation was performed with NEBNext reagents, the libraries were sequenced on an Illumina HiSeq 2000 with 100+100 nt paired-end reads. To prevent cross-contamination, the mother and child libraries were prepared one month apart and sequenced in separate runs. Between roughly 500,000 and 2,300,000 distinct TCR beta clonotypes were identified per donor. Naive TCR beta clonotypes were estimated from low-frequency clonotypes matched to each donor's FACS-determined naive share, without sorting.

Material: blood. The chain is assembled from TRBV2 and TRBJ2-1, with 7 bases in between that match TRBD2. The receptor comes from a boy younger than 18 in good health. The CDR3 protein: CASSEVRLAVYNEQFF. The nucleotide sequence is given as TGTGCCAGCAGTGAAGTGAGGCTAGCGGTCTACAATGAGCAGTTCTTC.